The T cell receptor beta chain described here comes from a study of shared clonotypes between healthy human individuals. At the level of the study: Donors, aged 18 to 49, were a couple of women and three men. Study-wide points: The four-donor shared clonotypes exceeded non-shared clonotypes in generation probability, with non-shared ones scoring lower.

About this clone: No antigen is known for it.

Sequencing used immunoSEQ multiplex PCR; TCRdb keeps in-frame clones, though not all of them. The sample lists around 88,000 clones; 67% were seen once. The CDR3 length is 12 residues. Germline V CDR1 and CDR2: ENHRY, SYGVKD. V was cut by 11 bases and J by 4 bases, with 14 bases left in between. Sequencing used memory CD8+ T cells sorted from blood. Subset of the sample: CD45RO+ cells pooled with CCR7-negative TemRA cells. This sequence originates from a man aged 30-40 years in good health. V is TRBV10-3 and J is TRBJ1-1; possible D gene TRBD1, 6 bases. The DNA for the CDR3 is TGTGCCGTACTACAGGGCGGCACTGAAGCTTTCTTT. Amino acid sequence: CAVLQGGTEAFF.